These 3 T cell receptor beta chains came from one sample sequenced in a study of T cell clonotyping in hematopoietic cell transplantation (dated by TCRdb to about 2021). The library was obtained by the immunoSEQ multiplex PCR assay. What TCRdb holds here is the immuneACCESS table cut down to in-frame rearrangements. Part of the clones is not present; checked against another copy, under half of the missing clones reflect an unresolved V gene, and the others are unexplained. The sample table shows fewer than 15,000 clones, and over 80% are seen once. 16% of the sample comes from the top ten. The sample's time point label is to be understood as: recipient sample about 28 days before transplant, after cytoreduction. The source material was peripheral blood mononuclear cells, sampled before stem cell transplant. The receptors were gathered from a man between 60 and 75 years old with acute myeloid leukemia. Some clones in this sample may be carry-over from other donors' samples.

The rearrangement joins TRBV7-2 to TRBJ2-5; no clear D gene. Germline CDR1 is SGHTA and CDR2 is FQGNSA. This CDR3 comprises 13 residues. The V end was cut by 1 base, the J end by 2 bases, with 5 bases between. The CDR3 spells CASSLGRQETQYF. DNA of the CDR3: TGTGCCAGCAGCTTAGGTCGTCAAGAGACCCAGTACTTC.

V is TRBV9 and J is TRBJ2-2, with a possible D match to TRBD1 (5 bases). Deletions cut 4 bases from V and 4 bases from J, with 11 bases between. The V gene's germline CDR1 is SGDLS and CDR2 YYNGEE. The CDR3 sequence is 14 residues long. This chain's CDR3 is CASSSSGFTGELFF. The CDR3 coding sequence is TGTGCCAGCAGCTCCTCAGGGTTCACCGGGGAGCTGTTTTTT.

This clone is labeled medium-sized. This chain links TRBV21-1 with TRBJ1-5. TRBV21-1 is designated a pseudogene. The CDR3 length is 14 residues. The CDR3 DNA reads as TGTGCCAGCCCCTCCGGGGGGGGAAATCAGCCCCAGCATTTT. Translating it yields CASPSGGGNQPQHF.